Below, one TCR beta chain is given with its context. Its antigen remains unidentified. Here immunoSEQ multiplex PCR was the method, and the copy in TCRdb shows in-frame clones only, minus some. Of about 110,000 clones in the sample, around nine tenths are singletons; the top ten hold 1.4%. These data originate in a study of cytomegalovirus exposure and HLA in healthy donors. Germline V lookup: CDR1 PRHDT, CDR2 FYEKMQ (reference sequence). The germline V and J ends were trimmed by 0 bases and 5 bases, with 8 bases remaining between them. The CDR3 is made up of 14 amino acids. Study-level points and caveats: Most TCR sequences showed up rarely, but some public TCRs showed up in many donors. Among TCR beta chains, those listed as cytomegalovirus-associated numbered about 160. In vitro data verified a few CMV-associated chains as specific for CMV antigens. Reported performance of the classifier showed diagnosis of cytomegalovirus status with high specificity and sensitivity.

Material for sequencing was PBMCs. The sequence was collected from a woman in her thirties in good health and CMV-seropositive. V and J are TRBV13 and TRBJ2-1, with TRBD1 as a possible D gene (6 bases). The CDR3 coding sequence is TGTGCCAGCAGCTTAGGAGGGGGAAACAATGAGCAGTTCTTC. It yields the protein CASSLGGGNNEQFF.